Listed below are T cell receptor beta chains from one sample, sequenced in a study of blood T cell repertoires in COVID-19. Profiling relied on immunoSEQ multiplex PCR, and the TCRdb table lists in-frame clones only, not all of them. The profile shows 85,000 to 90,000 clones, more than 70% of them singletons. Sequences were obtained from peripheral blood. These receptors were taken from a human donor in a cohort sampled during active COVID-19. CDR3s include the opening cysteine and the closing phenylalanine or tryptophan. Each record gives: J gene, V gene, clone size, D gene, CDR3 protein, CDR3 DNA. D genes are given only for firm matches. Only part of the rows carry a size: once, few, many, or a class if the clone is expanded.

j_call: TRBJ1-1
v_call: TRBV29-1
clone_size: NA
d_call: TRBD1
cdr3_aa: CSVGRAGTGMNTEAFF
cdr3_nt: TGCAGCGTCGGCAGAGCCGGGACAGGGATGAACACTGAAGCTTTCTTT

j_call: TRBJ1-2
v_call: TRBV6-2/TRBV6-3
clone_size: NA
d_call: NA
cdr3_aa: CASSYSPGEASGYTF
cdr3_nt: TGTGCCAGCAGTTACTCACCGGGGGAAGCGTCTGGCTACACCTTC

j_call: TRBJ2-7
v_call: TRBV30
clone_size: NA
d_call: NA
cdr3_aa: CAWKLVYEQYF
cdr3_nt: TGTGCCTGGAAACTCGTGTACGAGCAGTACTTC

j_call: TRBJ2-2
v_call: TRBV3-1/TRBV3-2
clone_size: NA
d_call: NA
cdr3_aa: CASSQAGSGTGELFF
cdr3_nt: TGTGCCAGCAGCCAAGCCGGGAGCGGCACCGGGGAGCTGTTTTTT

j_call: TRBJ1-1
v_call: TRBV9
clone_size: NA
d_call: NA
cdr3_aa: CASSTPGVEAFF
cdr3_nt: TGTGCCAGCAGCACCCCGGGGGTCGAAGCTTTCTTT

j_call: TRBJ2-3
v_call: TRBV5-1
clone_size: NA
d_call: NA
cdr3_aa: CASRPGGGTDTQYF
cdr3_nt: TGCGCCAGCAGGCCAGGAGGGGGCACAGATACGCAGTATTTT

j_call: TRBJ2-7
v_call: TRBV18
clone_size: NA
d_call: NA
cdr3_aa: CASSPGGYEQYF
cdr3_nt: TGTGCCAGCTCCCCCGGGGGCTACGAGCAGTACTTC

j_call: TRBJ2-1
v_call: TRBV4-1
clone_size: NA
d_call: TRBD1
cdr3_aa: CASREQGIYNEQFF
cdr3_nt: TGCGCCAGCAGAGAACAGGGGATCTACAATGAGCAGTTCTTC

j_call: TRBJ1-6
v_call: TRBV30
clone_size: few
d_call: NA
cdr3_aa: CAWTGLGSPLHF
cdr3_nt: TGTGCCTGGACAGGGCTGGGTTCACCCCTCCACTTT

j_call: TRBJ2-1
v_call: TRBV4-1
clone_size: NA
d_call: TRBD1
cdr3_aa: CASSSPGTGSNEQFF
cdr3_nt: TGCGCCAGCAGCTCCCCCGGGACAGGGTCAAATGAGCAGTTCTTC

j_call: TRBJ1-4
v_call: TRBV19
clone_size: NA
d_call: NA
cdr3_aa: CASSQDRWGEKLFF
cdr3_nt: TGTGCCAGTAGTCAGGACAGATGGGGTGAAAAACTGTTTTTT

j_call: TRBJ1-3
v_call: TRBV28
clone_size: NA
d_call: NA
cdr3_aa: CASSFQGGGSFSGNTIYF
cdr3_nt: TGTGCCAGCAGTTTCCAGGGCGGGGGCTCCTTCTCTGGAAACACCATATATTTT

j_call: TRBJ1-6
v_call: TRBV27
clone_size: NA
d_call: TRBD1
cdr3_aa: CASSPRDRVGSPLHF
cdr3_nt: TGTGCCAGCAGTCCCCGGGACAGGGTAGGATCACCCCTCCACTTT

j_call: TRBJ1-3
v_call: TRBV2
clone_size: few
d_call: NA
cdr3_aa: CASKDGVSGNTIYF
cdr3_nt: TGTGCCAGCAAAGACGGGGTCTCTGGAAACACCATATATTTT

j_call: TRBJ2-3
v_call: TRBV7-2
clone_size: NA
d_call: NA
cdr3_aa: CASRISPTDTQYF
cdr3_nt: TGTGCCAGCAGAATAAGCCCCACAGATACGCAGTATTTT

j_call: TRBJ1-1
v_call: TRBV25-1
clone_size: NA
d_call: TRBD1
cdr3_aa: CASSDRGQKAFF
cdr3_nt: TGTGCCAGCAGTGACAGGGGGCAAAAAGCTTTCTTT

j_call: TRBJ2-3
v_call: TRBV3-1/TRBV3-2
clone_size: NA
d_call: TRBD1
cdr3_aa: CAGSQEGRQGPQYF
cdr3_nt: TGTGCCGGCAGCCAAGAGGGGAGACAGGGCCCGCAGTATTTT

j_call: TRBJ1-1
v_call: TRBV20-1
clone_size: NA
d_call: TRBD1
cdr3_aa: CSASLGRGTEAFF
cdr3_nt: TGCAGTGCTAGTCTCGGCAGGGGGACCGAAGCTTTCTTT

j_call: TRBJ2-1
v_call: TRBV4-3
clone_size: NA
d_call: NA
cdr3_aa: CASGQAPDREGYEQFF
cdr3_nt: TGCGCCAGCGGCCAAGCCCCGGACAGGGAGGGGTATGAGCAGTTCTTC

j_call: TRBJ1-2
v_call: TRBV5-1
clone_size: NA
d_call: TRBD1
cdr3_aa: CASSVKQGAYGYTF
cdr3_nt: TGCGCCAGCAGCGTAAAGCAGGGGGCTTATGGCTACACCTTC

j_call: TRBJ1-1
v_call: TRBV2
clone_size: NA
d_call: TRBD1
cdr3_aa: CASTGTGTGAIAFF
cdr3_nt: TGTGCCAGCACCGGCACCGGGACAGGGGCTATTGCTTTCTTT

j_call: TRBJ2-3
v_call: TRBV9
clone_size: NA
d_call: NA
cdr3_aa: CASSPSRRDIIDTQYF
cdr3_nt: TGTGCCAGCAGCCCATCTAGGCGGGATATTATAGATACGCAGTATTTT

j_call: TRBJ1-3
v_call: TRBV18
clone_size: NA
d_call: TRBD1
cdr3_aa: CASSPPSGRGIGNTIYF
cdr3_nt: TGTGCCAGCTCACCACCGTCTGGCAGGGGGATTGGAAACACCATATATTTT

j_call: TRBJ2-7
v_call: TRBV11-3
clone_size: once
d_call: NA
cdr3_aa: CASSLEGPGQQYF
cdr3_nt: TGTGCCAGCAGCTTAGAGGGGCCCGGGCAGCAGTACTTC

j_call: TRBJ2-7
v_call: TRBV6-2/TRBV6-3
clone_size: NA
d_call: TRBD2
cdr3_aa: CASSYSASGSVLPYEQYF
cdr3_nt: TGTGCCAGCAGTTATAGCGCTAGCGGGAGCGTTCTTCCCTACGAGCAGTACTTC

j_call: TRBJ1-1
v_call: TRBV30
clone_size: NA
d_call: NA
cdr3_aa: CAWRGQLNTEAFF
cdr3_nt: TGTGCCTGGCGCGGACAGTTGAACACTGAAGCTTTCTTT

j_call: TRBJ1-4
v_call: TRBV6-5
clone_size: NA
d_call: NA
cdr3_aa: CASRLDRFNGKLFF
cdr3_nt: TGTGCCAGCAGACTAGACAGGTTTAATGGAAAACTGTTTTTT

j_call: TRBJ1-5
v_call: TRBV19
clone_size: few
d_call: TRBD1
cdr3_aa: CASSARKDRTNQPQHF
cdr3_nt: TGTGCCAGTAGTGCTCGAAAGGACAGGACCAATCAGCCCCAGCATTTT

j_call: TRBJ1-3
v_call: TRBV3-1/TRBV3-2
clone_size: NA
d_call: NA
cdr3_aa: CASSHTGPGNTIYF
cdr3_nt: TGTGCCAGCAGCCATACAGGGCCTGGAAACACCATATATTTT

j_call: TRBJ1-3
v_call: TRBV19
clone_size: NA
d_call: TRBD1
cdr3_aa: CASSIETGAFSGNTIYF
cdr3_nt: TGTGCCAGTAGTATTGAGACAGGGGCTTTCTCTGGAAACACCATATATTTT

j_call: TRBJ2-1
v_call: TRBV5-6
clone_size: NA
d_call: NA
cdr3_aa: CASSFEGGYNEQFF
cdr3_nt: TGTGCCAGCAGCTTTGAGGGGGGGTACAATGAGCAGTTCTTC

j_call: TRBJ2-7
v_call: TRBV4-3
clone_size: NA
d_call: NA
cdr3_aa: CASSQVPTGYEQYF
cdr3_nt: TGCGCCAGCAGCCAGGTACCGACTGGCTACGAGCAGTACTTC

j_call: TRBJ1-5
v_call: TRBV7-2
clone_size: NA
d_call: NA
cdr3_aa: CASSPVGTQYGNQPQHF
cdr3_nt: TGTGCCAGCAGCCCAGTTGGGACACAGTATGGCAATCAGCCCCAGCATTTT

j_call: TRBJ1-1
v_call: TRBV15
clone_size: NA
d_call: NA
cdr3_aa: CATSRDPVEGGSNTEAFF
cdr3_nt: TGTGCCACCAGCAGAGATCCCGTGGAGGGAGGATCGAACACTGAAGCTTTCTTT

j_call: TRBJ1-5
v_call: TRBV19
clone_size: once
d_call: NA
cdr3_aa: CASSTTPGSNQPQHF
cdr3_nt: TGTGCCAGTAGTACCACCCCAGGGTCCAATCAGCCCCAGCATTTT

j_call: TRBJ1-3
v_call: TRBV5-6
clone_size: NA
d_call: NA
cdr3_aa: CASSLGGGQSSGNTIYF
cdr3_nt: TGTGCCAGCAGCTTGGGGGGCGGACAGAGCTCTGGAAACACCATATATTTT

j_call: TRBJ2-3
v_call: TRBV5-1
clone_size: NA
d_call: TRBD2
cdr3_aa: CASSRIAGEDTQYF
cdr3_nt: TGCGCCAGCAGCCGTATAGCGGGAGAAGATACGCAGTATTTT

j_call: TRBJ2-7
v_call: TRBV7-9
clone_size: NA
d_call: TRBD2
cdr3_aa: CASSLAASGRVPAEQYF
cdr3_nt: TGTGCCAGCAGCTTAGCGGCTAGCGGGAGGGTACCAGCCGAGCAGTACTTC

j_call: TRBJ1-2
v_call: TRBV6-1
clone_size: NA
d_call: NA
cdr3_aa: CASSETDNYGYTF
cdr3_nt: TGTGCCAGCAGTGAGACAGATAACTATGGCTACACCTTC

j_call: TRBJ2-2
v_call: TRBV7-8
clone_size: NA
d_call: NA
cdr3_aa: CASSSLGVEHGELFF
cdr3_nt: TGTGCCAGCAGCTCCCTAGGGGTAGAACACGGGGAGCTGTTTTTT

j_call: TRBJ2-3
v_call: TRBV19
clone_size: NA
d_call: TRBD2
cdr3_aa: CASSMWSGADTQYF
cdr3_nt: TGTGCCAGTAGTATGTGGAGCGGGGCAGATACGCAGTATTTT

j_call: TRBJ2-7
v_call: TRBV30
clone_size: NA
d_call: TRBD1
cdr3_aa: CAWSEGAGEQYF
cdr3_nt: TGTGCCTGGAGTGAGGGGGCTGGGGAGCAGTACTTC

j_call: TRBJ2-7
v_call: TRBV5-1
clone_size: NA
d_call: NA
cdr3_aa: CASSLAGLSSYEQYF
cdr3_nt: TGCGCCAGCAGCTTGGCGGGACTGAGCTCCTACGAGCAGTACTTC

j_call: TRBJ1-3
v_call: TRBV11-2
clone_size: once
d_call: NA
cdr3_aa: CASSLGQFSSGNTIYF
cdr3_nt: TGTGCCAGCAGCCTTGGACAGTTCTCCTCTGGAAACACCATATATTTT

j_call: TRBJ2-7
v_call: TRBV3-1/TRBV3-2
clone_size: NA
d_call: NA
cdr3_aa: CASSPEGRGWGYEQYF
cdr3_nt: TGTGCCAGCAGCCCCGAGGGTAGAGGGTGGGGCTACGAGCAGTACTTC

j_call: TRBJ1-2
v_call: TRBV4-1
clone_size: few
d_call: TRBD1
cdr3_aa: CASSLTLRTGGDYGYTF
cdr3_nt: TGCGCCAGCAGCCTTACGCTTCGGACAGGGGGAGACTATGGCTACACCTTC

j_call: TRBJ2-3
v_call: TRBV7-3
clone_size: NA
d_call: TRBD1
cdr3_aa: CASSPGTVREDTQYF
cdr3_nt: TGTGCCAGCAGCCCAGGGACAGTGAGGGAAGATACGCAGTATTTT

j_call: TRBJ2-5
v_call: TRBV6-5
clone_size: once
d_call: NA
cdr3_aa: CASSRQLETQYF
cdr3_nt: TGTGCCAGCAGCCGACAGTTGGAGACCCAGTACTTC

j_call: TRBJ2-1
v_call: TRBV7-9
clone_size: NA
d_call: NA
cdr3_aa: CASTAGTFYNEQFF
cdr3_nt: TGTGCCAGCACCGCCGGGACTTTCTACAATGAGCAGTTCTTC